This TCR beta chain was retrieved from a study of yellow fever vaccine responses in identical twins. This CDR3 region has 15 residues. CDR1 is WNHNN and CDR2 is SYGVQD in the germline V gene (reference sequence). V dropped 0 bases and J dropped 4; count of bases not matched to a gene: 1. On this clonotype itself: The antigen remains undetermined.

TCRdb reprocessed the RT-PCR reads via MiXCR and lists one record per CDR3 protein. The sample holds 20,000 or so distinct CDR3 sequences, approximately 72% seen once. Study results and caveats: After vaccination, twins' T cell response reportedly seemed partly convergent, partly personalized.

The gene calls are TRBV10-1 and TRBJ2-2; 8 nucleotides line up with TRBD1. The material was T cells from blood (PBMCs), unsorted or a sorted subset (not recorded which), obtained before or after yellow fever vaccination (not recorded which). This TCR was recovered from a woman between 18 and 30 years old who received the yellow fever vaccine. CDR3 sequence (DNA): TGCGCCAGCAGTGAGTCGGACAGGGTCACCGGGGAGCTGTTTTTT. As protein: CASSESDRVTGELFF.